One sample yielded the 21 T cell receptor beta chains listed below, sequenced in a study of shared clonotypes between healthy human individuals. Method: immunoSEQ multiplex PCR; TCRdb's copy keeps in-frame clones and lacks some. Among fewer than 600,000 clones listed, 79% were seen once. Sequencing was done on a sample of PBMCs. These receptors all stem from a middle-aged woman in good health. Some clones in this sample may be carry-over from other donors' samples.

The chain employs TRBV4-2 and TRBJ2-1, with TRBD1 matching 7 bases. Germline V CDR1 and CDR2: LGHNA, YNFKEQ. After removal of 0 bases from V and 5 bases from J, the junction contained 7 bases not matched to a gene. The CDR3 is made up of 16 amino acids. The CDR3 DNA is TGTGCCAGCAGCCAAGAAGGGGGCTGGAAAAACAATGAGCAGTTCTTC. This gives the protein CASSQEGGWKNNEQFF.

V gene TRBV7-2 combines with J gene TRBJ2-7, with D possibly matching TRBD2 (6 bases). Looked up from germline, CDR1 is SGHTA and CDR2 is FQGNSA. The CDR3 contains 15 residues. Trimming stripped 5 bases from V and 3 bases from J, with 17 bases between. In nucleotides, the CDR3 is TGTGCCAGCAGCGCGCCTCGGGGACTGTTCTACGAGCAGTACTTC. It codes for CASSAPRGLFYEQYF.

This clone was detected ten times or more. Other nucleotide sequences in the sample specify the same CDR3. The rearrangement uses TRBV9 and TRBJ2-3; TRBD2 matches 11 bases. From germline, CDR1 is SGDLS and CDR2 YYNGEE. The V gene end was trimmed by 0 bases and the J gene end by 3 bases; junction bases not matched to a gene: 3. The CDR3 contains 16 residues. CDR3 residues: CASSVDLAGGTDTQYF. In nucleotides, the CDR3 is TGTGCCAGCAGCGTAGACCTAGCGGGAGGAACAGATACGCAGTATTTT. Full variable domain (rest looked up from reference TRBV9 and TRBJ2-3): DSGVTQTPKHLITATGQRVTLRCSPRSGDLSVYWYQQSLDQGLQFLIQYYNGEERAKGNILERFSAQQFPDLHSELNLSSLELGDSALYFCASSVDLAGGTDTQYFGPGTRLTVL.

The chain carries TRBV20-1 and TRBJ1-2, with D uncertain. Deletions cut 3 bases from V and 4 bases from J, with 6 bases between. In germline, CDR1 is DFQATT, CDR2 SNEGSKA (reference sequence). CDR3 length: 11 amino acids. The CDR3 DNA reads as TGCAGTGCTAGTTCCGTCTATGGCTACACCTTC. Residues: CSASSVYGYTF.

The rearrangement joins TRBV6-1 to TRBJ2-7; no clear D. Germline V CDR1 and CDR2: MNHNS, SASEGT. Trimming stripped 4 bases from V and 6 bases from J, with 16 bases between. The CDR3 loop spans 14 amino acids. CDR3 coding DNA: TGTGCCAGCAGTGGCCTCCGGGCCGACGGCGAGCAGTACTTC. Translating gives CASSGLRADGEQYF.

For the CDR3, the DNA is TGTGCCAGCAGCGCGATAGGCACCTCCGAGCAGTACTTC. It specifies CASSAIGTSEQYF. The rearrangement uses TRBV9 and TRBJ2-7, with D hard to call. Germline CDR1 reads SGDLS; CDR2 reads YYNGEE. V was pared by 3 bases and J by 6 bases, with 13 bases between. This CDR3 has 13 amino acids.

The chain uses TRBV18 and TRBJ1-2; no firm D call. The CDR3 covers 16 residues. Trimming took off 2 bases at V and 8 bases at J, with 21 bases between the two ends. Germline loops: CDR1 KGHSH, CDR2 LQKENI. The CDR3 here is CASSPVGTNLLSGYTF. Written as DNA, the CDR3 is TGTGCCAGCTCACCAGTCGGCACCAACCTATTGAGCGGCTACACCTTC. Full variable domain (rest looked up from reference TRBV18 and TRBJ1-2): NAGVMQNPRHLVRRRGQEARLRCSPMKGHSHVYWYRQLPEEGLKFMVYLQKENIIDESGMPKERFSAEFPKEGPSILRIQQVVRGDSAAYFCASSPVGTNLLSGYTFGSGTRLTVV.

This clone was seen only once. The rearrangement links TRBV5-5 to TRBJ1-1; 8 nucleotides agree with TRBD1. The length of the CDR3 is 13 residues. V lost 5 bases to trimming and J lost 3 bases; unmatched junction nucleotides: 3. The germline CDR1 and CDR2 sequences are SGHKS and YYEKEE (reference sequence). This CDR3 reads CASRDRAHTEAFF. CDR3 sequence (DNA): TGTGCCAGCAGGGACAGGGCACACACTGAAGCTTTCTTT.

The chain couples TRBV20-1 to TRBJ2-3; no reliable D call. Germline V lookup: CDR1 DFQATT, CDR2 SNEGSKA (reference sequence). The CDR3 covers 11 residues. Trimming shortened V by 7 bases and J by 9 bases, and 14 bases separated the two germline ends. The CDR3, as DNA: TGCAGTGACCTGAAGTTCGGGACGCAGTATTTT. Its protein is CSDLKFGTQYF.

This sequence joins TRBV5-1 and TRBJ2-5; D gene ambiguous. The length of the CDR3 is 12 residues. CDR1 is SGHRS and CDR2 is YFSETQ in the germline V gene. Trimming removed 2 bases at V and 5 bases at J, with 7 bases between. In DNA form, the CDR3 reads TGCGCCAGCAGCTTTAACGGGGAGACCCAGTACTTC. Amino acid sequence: CASSFNGETQYF.

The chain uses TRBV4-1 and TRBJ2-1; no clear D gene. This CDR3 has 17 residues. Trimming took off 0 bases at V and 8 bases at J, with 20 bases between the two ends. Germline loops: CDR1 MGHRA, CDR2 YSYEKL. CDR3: CASSQDPATSRLDEQFF. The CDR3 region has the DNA TGCGCCAGCAGCCAAGATCCGGCGACCTCACGGTTGGATGAGCAGTTCTTC.

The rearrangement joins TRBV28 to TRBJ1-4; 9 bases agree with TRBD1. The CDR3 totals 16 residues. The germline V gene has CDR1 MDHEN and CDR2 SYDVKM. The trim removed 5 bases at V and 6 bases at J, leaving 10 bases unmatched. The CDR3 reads CASSGTGTGLYEKLFF. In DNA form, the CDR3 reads TGTGCCAGCAGTGGCACCGGGACAGGGCTATATGAAAAACTGTTTTTT.

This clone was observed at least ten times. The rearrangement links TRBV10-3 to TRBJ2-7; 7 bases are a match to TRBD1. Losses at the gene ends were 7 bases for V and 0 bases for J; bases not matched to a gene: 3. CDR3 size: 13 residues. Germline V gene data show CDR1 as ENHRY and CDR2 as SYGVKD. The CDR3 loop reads CAIKGARSYEQYF. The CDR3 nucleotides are TGTGCCATCAAGGGGGCCCGCTCCTACGAGCAGTACTTC.

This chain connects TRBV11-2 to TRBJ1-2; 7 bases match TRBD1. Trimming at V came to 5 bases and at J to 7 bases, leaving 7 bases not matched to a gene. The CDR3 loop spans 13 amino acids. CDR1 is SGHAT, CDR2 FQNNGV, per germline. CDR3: CASSVGQAFGYTF. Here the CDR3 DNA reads TGTGCCAGCAGCGTAGGACAGGCTTTTGGCTACACCTTC. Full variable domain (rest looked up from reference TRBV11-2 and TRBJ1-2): EAGVAQSPRYKIIEKRQSVAFWCNPISGHATLYWYQQILGQGPKLLIQFQNNGVVDDSQLPKDRFSAERLKGVDSTLKIQPAKLEDSAVYLCASSVGQAFGYTFGSGTRLTVV.

The CDR3 DNA sequence: TGCGCCAGCAGCTTCCGGGCGAACACTGAAGCTTTCTTT. Encoded protein: CASSFRANTEAFF. V gene TRBV5-1 combines with J gene TRBJ1-1, with unresolved D. The CDR3 extends over 13 amino acids. Germline CDR1 is SGHRS and CDR2 is YFSETQ. V shed 2 bases and J shed 1 base, with 6 bases lying between them.

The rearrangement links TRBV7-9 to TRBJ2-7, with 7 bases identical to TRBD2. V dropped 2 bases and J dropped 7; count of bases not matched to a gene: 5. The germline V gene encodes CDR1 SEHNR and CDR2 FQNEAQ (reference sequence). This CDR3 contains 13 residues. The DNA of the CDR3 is TGTGCCAGCAGCTTAAGCGGGGATTTAGAGCAGTACTTC. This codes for CASSLSGDLEQYF.

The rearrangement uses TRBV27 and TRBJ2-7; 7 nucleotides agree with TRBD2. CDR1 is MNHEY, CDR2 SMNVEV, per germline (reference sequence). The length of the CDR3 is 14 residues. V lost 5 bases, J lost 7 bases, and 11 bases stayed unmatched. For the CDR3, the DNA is TGTGCCAGCAGTCTCCGCGGGAGAGAGGGAGAGCAGTACTTC. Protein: CASSLRGREGEQYF.

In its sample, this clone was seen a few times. CDR3 DNA: TGTGCCAGCAGTACCGGGACAGGGGGCCTCGAGCAGTACTTC. This translates into CASSTGTGGLEQYF. This chain joins TRBV6-6 and TRBJ2-7; 12 bases match TRBD1. Germline loops: CDR1 MNHNY, CDR2 SVGAGI (reference sequence). This CDR3 has 14 residues. Trimming at V came to 5 bases and at J to 6 bases, leaving 5 bases not matched to a gene.

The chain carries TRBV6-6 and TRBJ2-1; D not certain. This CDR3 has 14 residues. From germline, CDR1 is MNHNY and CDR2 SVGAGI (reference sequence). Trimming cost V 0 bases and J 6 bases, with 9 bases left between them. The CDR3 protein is CASSYSDVGNEQFF. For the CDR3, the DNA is TGTGCCAGCAGTTACTCGGATGTAGGCAATGAGCAGTTCTTC.

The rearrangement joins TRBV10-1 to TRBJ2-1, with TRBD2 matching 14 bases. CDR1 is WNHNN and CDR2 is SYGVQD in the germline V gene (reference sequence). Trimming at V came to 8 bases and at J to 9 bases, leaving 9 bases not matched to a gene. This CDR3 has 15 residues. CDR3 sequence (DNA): TGCGCCAGCCAAAGACTAGCGGGAGGGCTTAGTGAGCAGTTCTTC. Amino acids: CASQRLAGGLSEQFF.

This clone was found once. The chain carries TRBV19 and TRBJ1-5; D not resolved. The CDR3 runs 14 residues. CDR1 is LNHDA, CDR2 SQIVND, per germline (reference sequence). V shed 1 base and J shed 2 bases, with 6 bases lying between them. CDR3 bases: TGTGCCAGTAGTATAGTGACTGGCAATCAGCCCCAGCATTTT. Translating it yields CASSIVTGNQPQHF.